A single sample gave rise to the 2 T cell receptor beta chains below, sequenced in a study of blood T cell repertoires in COVID-19. The repertoire was sequenced with immunoSEQ multiplex PCR; TCRdb's copy has only in-frame clones and lacks some. This sample has under 150,000 clones, with 60% to 85% found just once. Sequencing was carried out using peripheral blood. The receptors derive from a woman older than 75 with active or convalescent COVID-19.

This clone appeared a few times. This sequence joins TRBV11-2 and TRBJ1-1; TRBD1 agrees at 9 bases. The CDR3 length is 15 residues. The germline gives CDR1 SGHAT, CDR2 FQNNGV. J gave up 10 bases and V 6 bases, and 15 bases lay outside the gene matches. CDR3 protein: CASSPQGAVVWVAFF. The CDR3 region has the DNA TGTGCCAGCAGTCCACAGGGGGCTGTAGTATGGGTAGCTTTCTTT.

V is TRBV5-1 and J is TRBJ1-4, with a possible D match to TRBD1 (5 bases). CDR1 is SGHRS, CDR2 YFSETQ, per germline. The CDR3 totals 13 residues. Trimming cost V 0 bases and J 8 bases, with 8 bases left between them. This CDR3 is CASSLDDREKLFF. The CDR3, as DNA: TGCGCCAGCAGCTTGGATGACAGAGAAAAACTGTTTTTT.